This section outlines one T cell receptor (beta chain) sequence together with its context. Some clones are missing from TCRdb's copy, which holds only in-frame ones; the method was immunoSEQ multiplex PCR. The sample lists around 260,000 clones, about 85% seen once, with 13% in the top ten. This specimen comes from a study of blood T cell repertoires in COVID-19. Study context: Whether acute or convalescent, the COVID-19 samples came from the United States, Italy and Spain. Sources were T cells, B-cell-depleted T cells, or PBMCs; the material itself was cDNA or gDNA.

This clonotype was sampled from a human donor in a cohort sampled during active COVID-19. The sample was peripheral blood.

The chain's CDR3 is CATSDSRATDTQYF. In DNA form, the CDR3 reads TGTGCCACCAGTGATTCCAGGGCCACAGATACGCAGTATTTT. The chain combines TRBV24-1 with TRBJ2-3; a possible D gene is TRBD1 (5 bases). CDR3 length: 14 residues. Looked up from germline, CDR1 is KGHDR and CDR2 is SFDVKD. With 2 bases removed from V and 2 bases from J, the gap between germline ends came to 7 bases.